This TCR beta chain stems from a study of human T cells and chemical hapten exposure. Overall study results and limits: High-frequency TCRs, those above 1 in 1000, stayed the same after DPC sensitization.

Time point described: healthy volunteer bleed at 6 weeks. Unfractionated whole blood was the source from which total RNA was extracted. This clonotype turned up a few times. The antigen remains unidentified. The library tagged individual cDNA molecules with unique molecular identifiers. Authors' processing steps: Ranging from about 23,224 to 750,000, TCR counts per sample had a median value of roughly 96,000. TCRdb reanalysed the RACE reads using MiXCR and keeps one entry per CDR3 protein. These V and J calls rely on TCRdb rather than the paper's analysis. The sample yields about 79,000 distinct CDR3 sequences, about 9% seen once. Germline CDR1 is DFQATT and CDR2 is SNEGSKA (reference sequence). Trimming shortened V by 6 bases and J by 2 bases, and 11 bases separated the two germline ends. The CDR3 totals 13 residues.

The TCR comes from a male donor in good health. Some clones in this sample may be carry-over from other donors' samples. The gene calls are TRBV20-1 and TRBJ1-3; D is uncertain. Specimen: whole blood. The CDR3: CSAGGSAGNTIYF. CDR3 in DNA: TGCAGTGCGGGCGGGTCGGCTGGAAACACCATATATTTT.